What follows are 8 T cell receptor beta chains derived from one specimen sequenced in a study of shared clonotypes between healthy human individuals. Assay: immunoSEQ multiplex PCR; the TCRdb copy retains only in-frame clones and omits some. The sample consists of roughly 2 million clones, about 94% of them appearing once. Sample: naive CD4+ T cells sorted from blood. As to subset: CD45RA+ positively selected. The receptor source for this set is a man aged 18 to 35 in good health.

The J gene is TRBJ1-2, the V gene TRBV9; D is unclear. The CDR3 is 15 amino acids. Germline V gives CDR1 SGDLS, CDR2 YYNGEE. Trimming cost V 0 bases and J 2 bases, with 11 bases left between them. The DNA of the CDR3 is TGTGCCAGCAGCGTAGGGAGGGTGAAGAACTATGGCTACACCTTC. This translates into CASSVGRVKNYGYTF.

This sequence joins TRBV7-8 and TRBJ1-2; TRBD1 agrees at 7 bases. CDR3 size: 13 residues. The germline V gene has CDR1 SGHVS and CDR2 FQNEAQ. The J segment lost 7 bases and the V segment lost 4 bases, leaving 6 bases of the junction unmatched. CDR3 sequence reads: CASSWTGGAGYTF. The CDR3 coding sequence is TGTGCCAGCAGCTGGACAGGAGGGGCTGGCTACACCTTC.

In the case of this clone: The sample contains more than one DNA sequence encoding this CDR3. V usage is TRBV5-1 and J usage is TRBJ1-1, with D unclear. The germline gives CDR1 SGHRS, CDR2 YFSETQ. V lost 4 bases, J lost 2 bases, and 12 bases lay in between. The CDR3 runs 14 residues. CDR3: CASSPSPGNTEAFF. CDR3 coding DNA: TGCGCCAGCAGCCCATCACCAGGAAACACTGAAGCTTTCTTT.

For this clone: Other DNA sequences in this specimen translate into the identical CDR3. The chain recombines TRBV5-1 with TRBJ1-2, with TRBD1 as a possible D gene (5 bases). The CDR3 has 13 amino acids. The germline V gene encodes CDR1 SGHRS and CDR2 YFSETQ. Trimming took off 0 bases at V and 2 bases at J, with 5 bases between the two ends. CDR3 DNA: TGCGCCAGCAGCTTGGGGACAAACTATGGCTACACCTTC. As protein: CASSLGTNYGYTF. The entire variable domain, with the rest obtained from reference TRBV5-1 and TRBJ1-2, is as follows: KAGVTQTPRYLIKTRGQQVTLSCSPISGHRSVSWYQQTPGQGLQFLFEYFSETQRNKGNFPGRFSGRQFSNSRSEMNVSTLELGDSALYLCASSLGTNYGYTFGSGTRLTVV.

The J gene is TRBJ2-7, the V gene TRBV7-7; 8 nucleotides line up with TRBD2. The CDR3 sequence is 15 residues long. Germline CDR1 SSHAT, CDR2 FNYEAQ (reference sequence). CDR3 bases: TGTGCTAGTAGAATCCGGGAGGGCCGGTCCTACGAGCAGTACTTC. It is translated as CASRIREGRSYEQYF.

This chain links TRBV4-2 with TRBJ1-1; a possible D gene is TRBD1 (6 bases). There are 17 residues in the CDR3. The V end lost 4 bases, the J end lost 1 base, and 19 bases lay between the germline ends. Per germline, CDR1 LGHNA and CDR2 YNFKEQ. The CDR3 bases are TGTGCCAGCAGCCTCCAACCCGCAGGGGTCACGAACACTGAAGCTTTCTTT. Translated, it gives CASSLQPAGVTNTEAFF.

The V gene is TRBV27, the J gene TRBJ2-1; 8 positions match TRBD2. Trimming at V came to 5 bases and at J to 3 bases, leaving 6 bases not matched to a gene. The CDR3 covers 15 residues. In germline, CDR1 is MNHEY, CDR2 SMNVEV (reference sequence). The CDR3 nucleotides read TGTGCCAGCAGTGCGGGACTAGTAATCTACAATGAGCAGTTCTTC. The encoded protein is CASSAGLVIYNEQFF.

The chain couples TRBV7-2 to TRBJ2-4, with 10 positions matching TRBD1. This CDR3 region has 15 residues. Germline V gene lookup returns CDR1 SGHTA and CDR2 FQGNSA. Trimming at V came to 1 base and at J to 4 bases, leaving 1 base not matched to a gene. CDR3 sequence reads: CASSLVGQGKNIQYF. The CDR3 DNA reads TGTGCCAGCAGCTTAGTGGGACAGGGGAAAAACATTCAGTACTTC.